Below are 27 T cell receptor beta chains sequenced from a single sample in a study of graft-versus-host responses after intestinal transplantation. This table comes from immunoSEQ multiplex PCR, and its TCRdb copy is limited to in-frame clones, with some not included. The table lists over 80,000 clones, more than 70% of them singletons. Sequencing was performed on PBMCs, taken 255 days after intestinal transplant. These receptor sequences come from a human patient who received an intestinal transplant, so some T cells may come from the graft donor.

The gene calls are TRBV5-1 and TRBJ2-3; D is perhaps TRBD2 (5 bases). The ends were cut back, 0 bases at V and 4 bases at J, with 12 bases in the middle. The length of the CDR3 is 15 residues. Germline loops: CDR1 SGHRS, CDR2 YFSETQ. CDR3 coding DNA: TGCGCCAGCAGCTTGGCTGGGCTAGCAGCAGATACGCAGTATTTT. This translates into CASSLAGLAADTQYF.

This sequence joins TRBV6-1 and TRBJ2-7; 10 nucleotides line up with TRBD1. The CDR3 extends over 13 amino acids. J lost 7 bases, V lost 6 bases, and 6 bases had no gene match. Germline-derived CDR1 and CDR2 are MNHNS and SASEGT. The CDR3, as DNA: TGTGCCAGCAGCAAGGACAGGGGGAGGGAGCAGTACTTC. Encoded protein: CASSKDRGREQYF.

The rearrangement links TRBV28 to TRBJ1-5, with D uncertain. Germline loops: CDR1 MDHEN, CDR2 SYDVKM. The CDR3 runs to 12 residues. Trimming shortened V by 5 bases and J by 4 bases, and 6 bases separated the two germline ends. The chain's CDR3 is CASSNVNQPQHF. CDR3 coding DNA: TGTGCCAGCAGTAACGTGAATCAGCCCCAGCATTTT.

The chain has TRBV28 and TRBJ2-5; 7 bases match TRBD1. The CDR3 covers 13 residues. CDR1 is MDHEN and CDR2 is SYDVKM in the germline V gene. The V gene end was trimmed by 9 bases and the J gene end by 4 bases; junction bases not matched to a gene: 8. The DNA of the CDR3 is TGTGCCAGTACCTACAGGGGCACAGAGACCCAGTACTTC. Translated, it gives CASTYRGTETQYF.

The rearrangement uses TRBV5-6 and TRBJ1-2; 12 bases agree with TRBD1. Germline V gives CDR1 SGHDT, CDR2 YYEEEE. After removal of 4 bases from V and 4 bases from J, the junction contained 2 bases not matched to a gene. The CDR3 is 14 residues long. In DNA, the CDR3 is TGTGCCAGCAGCCCGGGACAGGGGGCCTATGGCTACACCTTC. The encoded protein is CASSPGQGAYGYTF.

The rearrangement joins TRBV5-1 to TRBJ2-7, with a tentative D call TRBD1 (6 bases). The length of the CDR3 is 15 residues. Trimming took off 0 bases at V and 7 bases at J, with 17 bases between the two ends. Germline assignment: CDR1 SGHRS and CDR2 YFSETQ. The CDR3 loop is CASSLGQVGMGEQYF. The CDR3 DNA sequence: TGCGCCAGCAGCTTGGGACAGGTGGGAATGGGGGAGCAGTACTTC.

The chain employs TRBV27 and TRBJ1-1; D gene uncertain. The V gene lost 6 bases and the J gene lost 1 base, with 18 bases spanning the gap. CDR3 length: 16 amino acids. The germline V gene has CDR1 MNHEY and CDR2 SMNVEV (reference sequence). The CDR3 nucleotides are TGTGCCAGCAGACCGAAAGGCCCCCGGGAGAACACTGAAGCTTTCTTT. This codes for CASRPKGPRENTEAFF.

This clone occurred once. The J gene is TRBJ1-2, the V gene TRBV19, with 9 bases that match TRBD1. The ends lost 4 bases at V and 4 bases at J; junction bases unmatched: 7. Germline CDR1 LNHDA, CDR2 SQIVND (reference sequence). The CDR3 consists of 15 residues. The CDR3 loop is CASSTPLTGGYGYTF. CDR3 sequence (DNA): TGTGCCAGTAGTACACCCCTGACAGGGGGCTATGGCTACACCTTC.

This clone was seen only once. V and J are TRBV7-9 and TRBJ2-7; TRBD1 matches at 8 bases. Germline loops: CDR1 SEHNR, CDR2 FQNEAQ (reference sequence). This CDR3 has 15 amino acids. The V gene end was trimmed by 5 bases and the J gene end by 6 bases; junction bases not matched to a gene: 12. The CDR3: CASSDGQGIIGEQYV. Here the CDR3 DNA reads TGTGCCAGCAGCGACGGACAGGGAATCATTGGCGAGCAGTACGTC.

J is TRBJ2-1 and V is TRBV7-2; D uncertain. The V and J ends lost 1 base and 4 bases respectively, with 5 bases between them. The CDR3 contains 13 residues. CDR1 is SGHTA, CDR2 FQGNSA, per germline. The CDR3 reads CASSLGRYNEQFF. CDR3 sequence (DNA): TGTGCCAGCAGCTTAGGGCGGTACAATGAGCAGTTCTTC.

CDR3 residues: CASSLGQNYGYTF. The CDR3 bases are TGCGCCAGCAGCCTGGGACAGAACTATGGCTACACCTTC. The rearrangement uses TRBV5-1 and TRBJ1-2; 7 bases are a match to TRBD1. Trimming cost V 4 bases and J 2 bases; bases outside gene matches: 2. The CDR3 consists of 13 residues. Germline values: CDR1 SGHRS, CDR2 YFSETQ.

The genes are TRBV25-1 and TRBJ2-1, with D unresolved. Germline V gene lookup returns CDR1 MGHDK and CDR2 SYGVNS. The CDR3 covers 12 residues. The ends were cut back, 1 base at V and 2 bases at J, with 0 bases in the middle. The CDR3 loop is CASSESYNEQFF. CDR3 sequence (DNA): TGTGCCAGCAGTGAATCCTACAATGAGCAGTTCTTC.

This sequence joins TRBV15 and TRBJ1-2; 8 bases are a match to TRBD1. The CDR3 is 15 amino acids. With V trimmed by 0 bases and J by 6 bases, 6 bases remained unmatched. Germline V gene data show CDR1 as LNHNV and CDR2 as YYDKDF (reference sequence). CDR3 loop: CATSRDRAGGHGYTF. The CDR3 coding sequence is TGTGCCACCAGCAGAGATAGGGCAGGGGGCCATGGCTACACCTTC. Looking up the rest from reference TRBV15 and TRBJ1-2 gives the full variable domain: DAMVIQNPRYQVTQFGKPVTLSCSQTLNHNVMYWYQQKSSQAPKLLFHYYDKDFNNEADTPDNFQSRRPNTSFCFLDIRSPGLGDTAMYLCATSRDRAGGHGYTFGSGTRLTVV.

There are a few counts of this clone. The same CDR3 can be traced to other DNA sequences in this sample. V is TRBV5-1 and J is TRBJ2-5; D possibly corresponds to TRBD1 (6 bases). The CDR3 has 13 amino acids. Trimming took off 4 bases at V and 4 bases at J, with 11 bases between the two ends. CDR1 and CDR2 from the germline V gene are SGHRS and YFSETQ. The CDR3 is CASSGTGSETQYF. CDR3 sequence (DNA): TGCGCCAGCAGCGGAACAGGGTCAGAGACCCAGTACTTC.

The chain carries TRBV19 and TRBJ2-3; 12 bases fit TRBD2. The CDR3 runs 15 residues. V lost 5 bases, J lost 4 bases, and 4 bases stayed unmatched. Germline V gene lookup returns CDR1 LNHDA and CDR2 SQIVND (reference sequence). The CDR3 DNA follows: TGTGCCAGTAGTGAACTAGCGGGAGGACCAGATACGCAGTATTTT. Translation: CASSELAGGPDTQYF.

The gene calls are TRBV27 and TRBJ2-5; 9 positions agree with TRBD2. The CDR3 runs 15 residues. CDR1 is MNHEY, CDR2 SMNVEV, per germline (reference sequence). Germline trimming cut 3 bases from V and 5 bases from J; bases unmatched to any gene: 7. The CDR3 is CASSFSSGTGETQYF. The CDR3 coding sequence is TGTGCCAGCAGTTTTTCTAGCGGGACTGGGGAGACCCAGTACTTC.

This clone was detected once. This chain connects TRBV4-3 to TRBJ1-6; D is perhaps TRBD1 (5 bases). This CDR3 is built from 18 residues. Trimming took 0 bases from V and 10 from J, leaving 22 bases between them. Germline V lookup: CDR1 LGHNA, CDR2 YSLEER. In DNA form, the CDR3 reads TGCGCCAGCAGCCAAGATCAGTTGGGGCAAGCTTTCCCCTCACCCCTCCACTTT. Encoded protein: CASSQDQLGQAFPSPLHF.

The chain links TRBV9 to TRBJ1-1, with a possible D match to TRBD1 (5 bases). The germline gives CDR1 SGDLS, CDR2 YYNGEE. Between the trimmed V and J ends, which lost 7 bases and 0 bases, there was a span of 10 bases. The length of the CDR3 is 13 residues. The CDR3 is CASGAGVNTEAFF. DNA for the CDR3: TGTGCCAGCGGGGCAGGAGTGAACACTGAAGCTTTCTTT.

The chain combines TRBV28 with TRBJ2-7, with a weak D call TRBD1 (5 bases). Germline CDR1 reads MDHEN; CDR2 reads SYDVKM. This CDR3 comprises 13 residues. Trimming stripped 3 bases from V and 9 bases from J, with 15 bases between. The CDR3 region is CASSFFPTGRQYF. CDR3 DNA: TGTGCCAGCAGTTTTTTTCCCACAGGAAGGCAGTACTTC.

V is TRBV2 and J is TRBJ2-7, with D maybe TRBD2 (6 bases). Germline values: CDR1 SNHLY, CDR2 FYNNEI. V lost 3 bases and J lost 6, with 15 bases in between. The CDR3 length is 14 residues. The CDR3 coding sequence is TGTGCCAGCAGTGATGGCAGGGAGGTCGGCGAGCAGTACTTC. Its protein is CASSDGREVGEQYF. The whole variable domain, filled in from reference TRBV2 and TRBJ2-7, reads EPEVTQTPSHQVTQMGQEVILRCVPISNHLYFYWYRQILGQKVEFLVSFYNNEISEKSEIFDDQFSVERPDGSNFTLKIRSTKLEDSAMYFCASSDGREVGEQYFGPGTRLTVT.

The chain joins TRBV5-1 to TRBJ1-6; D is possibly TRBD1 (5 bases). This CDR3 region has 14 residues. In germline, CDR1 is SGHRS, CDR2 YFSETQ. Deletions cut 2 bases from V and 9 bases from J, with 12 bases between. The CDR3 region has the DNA TGCGCCAGCAGCTTCCGGGGGAGTGGTTCACCCCTCCACTTT. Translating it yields CASSFRGSGSPLHF.

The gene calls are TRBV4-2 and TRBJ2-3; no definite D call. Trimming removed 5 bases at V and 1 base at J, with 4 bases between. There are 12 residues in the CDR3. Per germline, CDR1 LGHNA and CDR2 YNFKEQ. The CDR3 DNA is TGTGCCAGCAGCTCCCGCACAGATACGCAGTATTTT. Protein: CASSSRTDTQYF.

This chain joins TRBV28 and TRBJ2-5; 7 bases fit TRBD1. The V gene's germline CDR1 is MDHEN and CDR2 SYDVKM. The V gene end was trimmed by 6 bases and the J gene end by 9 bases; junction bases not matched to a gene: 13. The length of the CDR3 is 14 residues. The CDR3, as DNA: TGTGCCAGCAGCGCCCGAGAGGGGGCACGGTCCCAGTACTTC. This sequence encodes CASSAREGARSQYF.

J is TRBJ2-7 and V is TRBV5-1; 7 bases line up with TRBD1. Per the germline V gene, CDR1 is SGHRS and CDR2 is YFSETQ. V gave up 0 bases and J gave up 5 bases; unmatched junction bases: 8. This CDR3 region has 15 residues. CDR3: CASSLELQGVHEQYF. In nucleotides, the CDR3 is TGCGCCAGCAGCTTGGAACTGCAGGGGGTACACGAGCAGTACTTC.

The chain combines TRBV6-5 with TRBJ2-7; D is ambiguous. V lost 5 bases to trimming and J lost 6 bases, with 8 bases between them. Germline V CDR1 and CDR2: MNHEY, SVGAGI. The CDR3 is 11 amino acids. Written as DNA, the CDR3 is TGTGCCAGCAGTATGGGCCCCGAGCAGTACTTC. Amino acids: CASSMGPEQYF.

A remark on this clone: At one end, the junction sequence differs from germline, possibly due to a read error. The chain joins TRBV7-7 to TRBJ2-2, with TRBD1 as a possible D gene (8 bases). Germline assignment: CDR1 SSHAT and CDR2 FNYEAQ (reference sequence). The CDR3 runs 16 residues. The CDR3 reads CASSPDREGNTGELFF. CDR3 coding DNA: TGTGCTAGCAGCCCGGACAGGGAGGGCAACACCGGGGAGCTGTTTTTT.

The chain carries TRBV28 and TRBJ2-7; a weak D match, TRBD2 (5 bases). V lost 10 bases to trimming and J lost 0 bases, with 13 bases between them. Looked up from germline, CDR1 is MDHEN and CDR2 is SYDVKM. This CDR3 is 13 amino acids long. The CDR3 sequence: CATLRGDSYEQYF. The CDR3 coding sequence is TGTGCCACCCTTCGGGGTGACTCCTACGAGCAGTACTTC.